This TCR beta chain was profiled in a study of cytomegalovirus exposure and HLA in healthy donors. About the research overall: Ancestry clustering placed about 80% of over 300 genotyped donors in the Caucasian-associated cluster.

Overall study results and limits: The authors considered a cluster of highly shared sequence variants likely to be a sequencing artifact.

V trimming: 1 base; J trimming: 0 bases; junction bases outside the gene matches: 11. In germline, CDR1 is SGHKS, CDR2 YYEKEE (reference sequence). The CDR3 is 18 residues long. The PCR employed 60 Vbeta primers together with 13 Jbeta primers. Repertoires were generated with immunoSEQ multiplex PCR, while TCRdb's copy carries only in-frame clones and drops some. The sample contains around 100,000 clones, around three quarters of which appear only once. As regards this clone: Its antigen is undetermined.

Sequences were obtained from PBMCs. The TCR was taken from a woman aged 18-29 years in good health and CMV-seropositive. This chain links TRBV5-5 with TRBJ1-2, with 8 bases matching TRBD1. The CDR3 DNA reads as TGTGCCAGCAGCTTGTTCGGGACAGGCTTGGTTACTAACTATGGCTACACCTTC. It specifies CASSLFGTGLVTNYGYTF. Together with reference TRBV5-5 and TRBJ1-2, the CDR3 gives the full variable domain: DAGVTQSPTHLIKTRGQQVTLRCSPISGHKSVSWYQQVLGQGPQFIFQYYEKEERGRGNFPDRFSARQFPNYSSELNVNALLLGDSALYLCASSLFGTGLVTNYGYTFGSGTRLTVV.